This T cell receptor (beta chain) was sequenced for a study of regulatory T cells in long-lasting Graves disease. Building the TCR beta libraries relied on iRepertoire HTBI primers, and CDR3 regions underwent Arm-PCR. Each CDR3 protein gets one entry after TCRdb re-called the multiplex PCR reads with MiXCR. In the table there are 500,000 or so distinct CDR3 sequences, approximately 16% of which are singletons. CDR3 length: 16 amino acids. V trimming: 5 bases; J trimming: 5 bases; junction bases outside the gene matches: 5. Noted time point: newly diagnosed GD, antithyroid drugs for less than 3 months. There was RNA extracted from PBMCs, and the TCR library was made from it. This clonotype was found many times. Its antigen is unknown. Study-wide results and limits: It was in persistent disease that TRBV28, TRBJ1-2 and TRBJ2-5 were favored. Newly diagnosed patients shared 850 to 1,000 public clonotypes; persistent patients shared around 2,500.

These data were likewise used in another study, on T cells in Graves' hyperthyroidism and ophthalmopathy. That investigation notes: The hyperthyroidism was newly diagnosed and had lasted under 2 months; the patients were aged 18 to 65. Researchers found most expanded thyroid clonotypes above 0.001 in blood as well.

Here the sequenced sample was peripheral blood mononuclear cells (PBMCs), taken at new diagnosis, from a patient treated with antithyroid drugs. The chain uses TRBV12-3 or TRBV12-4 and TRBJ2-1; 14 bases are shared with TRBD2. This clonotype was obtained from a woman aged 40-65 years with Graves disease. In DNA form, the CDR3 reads TGTGCCAGCAGTCCCGGACTAGCGGGGGGCCACAATGAGCAGTTCTTC. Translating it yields CASSPGLAGGHNEQFF.